This TCR beta chain was sequenced during a study of T-cell memory formation after mild COVID-19. Overall study context: Across donors, TCR clusters were largely donor specific. General study findings and limits: Among contracting clones, CD4+ were mainly CM/EM and CD8+ enriched in EMRA. Whereas later expanders leaned CD4+, clones contracting day 15 to 85 showed a balanced CD4/CD8 makeup.

The CDR3 is 13 amino acids. Germline V gene data show CDR1 as MNHEY and CDR2 as SVGAGI. Trimming shortened V by 6 bases and J by 3 bases, and 11 bases separated the two germline ends. As to this clonotype: No antigen is known for it.

TCR alpha and TCR beta cDNA libraries carrying sample barcodes and UMIs came from 5'RACE with constant-segment primers. MiXCR was run by TCRdb on the 5' RACE reads, yielding one entry per CDR3 protein. Counted here are around 310,000 distinct CDR3 sequences, about 13% occurring once; the ten biggest clones make up under 25%. The gene calls are TRBV6-5 and TRBJ1-2; D is unclear. The receptor was derived from a man aged 18 to 29 who had mild COVID-19 (a few samples of this study predate the infection). Cell type and time point are not known. Sequenced sample: PBMCs or a T cell subset sorted from them (not recorded which). CDR3 in amino acids: CASSPRSYYGYTF. The CDR3 region has the DNA TGTGCCAGCAGCCCTAGATCCTACTATGGCTACACCTTC.